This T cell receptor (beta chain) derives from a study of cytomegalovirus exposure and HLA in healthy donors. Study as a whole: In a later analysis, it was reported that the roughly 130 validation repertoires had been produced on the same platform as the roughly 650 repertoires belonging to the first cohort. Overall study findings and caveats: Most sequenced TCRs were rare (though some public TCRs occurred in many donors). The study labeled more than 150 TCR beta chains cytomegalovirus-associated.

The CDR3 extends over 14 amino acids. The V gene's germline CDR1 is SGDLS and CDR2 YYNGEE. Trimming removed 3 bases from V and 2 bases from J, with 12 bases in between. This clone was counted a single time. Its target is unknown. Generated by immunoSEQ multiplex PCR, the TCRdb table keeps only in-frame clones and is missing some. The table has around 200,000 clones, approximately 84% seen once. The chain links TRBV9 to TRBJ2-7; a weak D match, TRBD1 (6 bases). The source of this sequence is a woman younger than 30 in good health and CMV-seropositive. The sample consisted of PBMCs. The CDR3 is CASSALDRAYEQYF. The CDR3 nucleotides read TGTGCCAGCAGCGCCCTGGACAGAGCCTACGAGCAGTACTTC.